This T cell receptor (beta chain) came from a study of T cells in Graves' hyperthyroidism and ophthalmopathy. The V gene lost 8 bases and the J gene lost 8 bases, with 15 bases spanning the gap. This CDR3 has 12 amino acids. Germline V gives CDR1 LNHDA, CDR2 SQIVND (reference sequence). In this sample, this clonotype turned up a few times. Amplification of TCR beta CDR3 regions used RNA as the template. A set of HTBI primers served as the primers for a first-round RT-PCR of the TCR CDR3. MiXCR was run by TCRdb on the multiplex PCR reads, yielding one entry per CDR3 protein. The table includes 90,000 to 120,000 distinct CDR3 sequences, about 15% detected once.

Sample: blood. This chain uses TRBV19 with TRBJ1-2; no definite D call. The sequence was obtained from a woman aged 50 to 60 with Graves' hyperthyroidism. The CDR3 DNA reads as TGTGCCAGTGAAGGGCAGCGGTCGGGCTACACCTTC. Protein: CASEGQRSGYTF.